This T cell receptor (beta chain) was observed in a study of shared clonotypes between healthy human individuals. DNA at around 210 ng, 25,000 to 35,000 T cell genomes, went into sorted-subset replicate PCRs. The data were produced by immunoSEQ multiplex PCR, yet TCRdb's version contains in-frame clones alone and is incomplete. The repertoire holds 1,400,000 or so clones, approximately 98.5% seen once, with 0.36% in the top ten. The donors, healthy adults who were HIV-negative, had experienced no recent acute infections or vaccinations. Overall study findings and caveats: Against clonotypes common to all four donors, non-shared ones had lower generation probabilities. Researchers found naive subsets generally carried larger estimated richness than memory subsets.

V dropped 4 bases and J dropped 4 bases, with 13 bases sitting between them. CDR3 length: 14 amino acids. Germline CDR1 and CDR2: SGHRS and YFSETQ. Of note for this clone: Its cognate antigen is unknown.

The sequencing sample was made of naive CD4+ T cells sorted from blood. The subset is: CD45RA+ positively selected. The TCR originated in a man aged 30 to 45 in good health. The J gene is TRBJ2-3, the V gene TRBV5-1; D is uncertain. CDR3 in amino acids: CASSPAQNADTQYF. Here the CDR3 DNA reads TGCGCCAGCAGCCCTGCTCAAAATGCAGATACGCAGTATTTT.